The 19 T cell receptor beta chains in this list originate from one sample, sequenced in a study of blood T cell repertoires in COVID-19. The repertoire was sequenced with immunoSEQ multiplex PCR; TCRdb's copy has only in-frame clones and lacks some. The data contain roughly 150,000 clones, 80% to 85% of them singletons. Sample: PBMCs or T cells enriched from blood (not recorded which). The receptors shown here come from a man in his sixties or seventies who had been exposed to COVID-19.

The chain uses TRBV4-3 and TRBJ1-3; TRBD1 aligns across 8 bases. The CDR3 loop spans 18 amino acids. The germline CDR1 and CDR2 sequences are LGHNA and YSLEER. V shed 0 bases, J shed 0 bases, and the junction held 7 bases outside the gene matches. The CDR3 reads CASSQDRQGAYSGNTIYF. CDR3 bases: TGCGCCAGCAGCCAAGATCGGCAGGGGGCATACTCTGGAAACACCATATATTTT.

This chain links TRBV11-2 with TRBJ2-1, with 7 bases matching TRBD1. Losses at the gene ends were 5 bases for V and 2 bases for J; bases not matched to a gene: 6. CDR1 SGHAT and CDR2 FQNNGV come from the germline V gene. The CDR3 has 15 residues. CDR3 sequence reads: CASSPRGGTYNEQFF. The CDR3 region has the DNA TGTGCCAGCAGCCCAAGAGGGGGCACCTACAATGAGCAGTTCTTC.

The chain carries TRBV7-2 and TRBJ2-1; 7 bases align to TRBD2. J lost 8 bases, V lost 3 bases, and 1 base had no gene match. The CDR3 has 12 residues. Germline values: CDR1 SGHTA, CDR2 FQGNSA. The CDR3 here is CASSFRGDEQFF. The CDR3 DNA follows: TGTGCCAGCAGCTTCCGGGGGGATGAGCAGTTCTTC.

This rearrangement joins TRBV30 to TRBJ2-7; a possible D gene is TRBD1 (5 bases). CDR3 length equals 16 residues. V lost 0 bases, J lost 5 bases, and 20 bases lay in between. Germline lookup yields CDR1 GTSNPN and CDR2 SVGIG (reference sequence). CDR3 sequence: CAWSVFRGDWLNEQYF. The CDR3 DNA reads TGTGCCTGGAGTGTATTTAGGGGTGACTGGCTTAACGAGCAGTACTTC.

The V gene is TRBV2, the J gene TRBJ2-5, with 12 bases matching TRBD2. This CDR3 region has 14 residues. CDR1 and CDR2 (germline): SNHLY, FYNNEI. After removal of 10 bases from V and 4 bases from J, the junction contained 7 bases not matched to a gene. The CDR3 DNA sequence: TGTGCCACCCTAGCGGGGGGGCCTGGAGAGACCCAGTACTTC. The encoded protein is CATLAGGPGETQYF.

The CDR3 loop reads CASSTGTGVTGELFF. DNA for the CDR3: TGTGCCAGTAGTACCGGGACAGGGGTTACCGGGGAGCTGTTTTTT. The chain is built from TRBV19 and TRBJ2-2; 10 bases align to TRBD1. The germline V gene encodes CDR1 LNHDA and CDR2 SQIVND (reference sequence). The CDR3 has 15 amino acids. With V trimmed by 4 bases and J by 5 bases, 4 bases remained unmatched.

V is TRBV11-3 and J is TRBJ2-2; 8 nucleotides line up with TRBD2. The CDR3 extends over 16 amino acids. Per the germline V gene, CDR1 is SGHNT and CDR2 is YENEEA. The junction had 11 bases not matched to a gene; V was cut back by 7 bases and J by 4 bases. CDR3 loop: CASTPSSGDGTGELFF. The CDR3 DNA reads TGTGCCAGCACTCCAAGTAGCGGGGATGGCACCGGGGAGCTGTTTTTT.

The chain has TRBV5-6 and TRBJ1-3; D gene ambiguous. V was shortened by 6 bases and J by 1 base, with 14 bases between the two germline ends. Germline CDR1 reads SGHDT; CDR2 reads YYEEEE. This CDR3 has 15 residues. The CDR3 DNA is TGTGCCAGCACATCCACGGGTGTATCTGGAAACACCATATATTTT. As protein: CASTSTGVSGNTIYF.

This sequence joins TRBV3-1 (or the pseudogene TRBV3-2) and TRBJ1-3; D might be TRBD1 (6 bases). The CDR3 consists of 16 residues. The germline gives CDR1 LGHDT, CDR2 YNNKEL (reference sequence). Trimming removed 4 bases at V and 4 bases at J, with 17 bases between. The CDR3 loop reads CASSRPLGTSGNTIYF. In DNA form, the CDR3 reads TGTGCCAGCAGCCGACCCCTCGGGACATCGGGAAACACCATATATTTT.

This clone was seen once. CDR3 region: CASRRSLGGTGELFF. The CDR3 DNA follows: TGTGCCAGCAGGCGGAGTTTAGGTGGCACCGGGGAGCTGTTTTTT. The chain combines TRBV9 with TRBJ2-2; D unresolved. This CDR3 is built from 15 residues. V lost 5 bases to trimming and J lost 4 bases, with 15 bases between them. Germline V gene data show CDR1 as SGDLS and CDR2 as YYNGEE.

This clone was detected once. This chain connects TRBV4-3 to TRBJ1-2; D unresolved. This CDR3 spans 15 amino acids. CDR1 and CDR2 from the germline V gene are LGHNA and YSLEER. The V and J ends lost 0 bases and 2 bases respectively, with 10 bases between them. The CDR3 sequence is CASSQDPVNNYGYTF. In nucleotides, the CDR3 is TGCGCCAGCAGCCAAGATCCAGTCAACAACTATGGCTACACCTTC.

The chain uses TRBV27 and TRBJ2-6; a weak D match, TRBD2 (7 bases). Germline CDR1 reads MNHEY; CDR2 reads SMNVEV (reference sequence). The CDR3 loop spans 18 amino acids. The V gene lost 4 bases and the J gene lost 0 bases, with 16 bases spanning the gap. In DNA form, the CDR3 reads TGTGCCAGCAGTTCCTTAGGGGGGGTATTCTCTGGGGCCAACGTCCTGACTTTC. Translation gives CASSSLGGVFSGANVLTF.

This clone has only one observation. The CDR3 coding sequence is TGTGCCAGCAGTGAAGACAGGGTAGGCGAAAAACTGTTTTTT. Amino acid sequence: CASSEDRVGEKLFF. The chain couples TRBV6-1 to TRBJ1-4, with a weak D call TRBD1 (6 bases). The V gene's germline CDR1 is MNHNS and CDR2 SASEGT. This CDR3 is 14 amino acids long. V gave up 1 base and J gave up 8 bases, with 11 bases separating them.

In DNA, the CDR3 is TGCAGCGTCGCCTCCGGGAACAATGAGCAGTTCTTC. This codes for CSVASGNNEQFF. The chain combines TRBV29-1 with TRBJ2-1; the D gene is possibly TRBD2 (5 bases). Germline V gene data show CDR1 as SQVTM and CDR2 as ANQGSEA. This CDR3 is built from 12 residues. Trimming left V 6 bases short and J 5 bases short, with 11 bases between.

The V call is TRBV5-1, the J call TRBJ2-2; possible D gene TRBD1, 6 bases. CDR1 and CDR2 (germline): SGHRS, YFSETQ. This CDR3 is built from 15 residues. With 4 bases removed from V and 3 bases from J, the gap between germline ends came to 13 bases. The CDR3 spells CASSPRTVDTGELFF. The DNA of the CDR3 is TGCGCCAGCAGCCCCCGGACAGTGGACACCGGGGAGCTGTTTTTT.

This clone was observed once. The gene calls are TRBV11-2 and TRBJ1-6; TRBD1 might be the D (6 bases). This CDR3 spans 15 amino acids. The germline V and J ends were trimmed by 5 bases and 6 bases, with 14 bases remaining between them. The germline CDR1 and CDR2 sequences are SGHAT and FQNNGV. CDR3 residues: CASSPRRGLNSPLHF. DNA of the CDR3: TGTGCCAGCAGCCCCCGCAGGGGTCTTAATTCACCCCTCCACTTT. Combining the CDR3 with reference TRBV11-2 and TRBJ1-6 gives the whole variable domain EAGVAQSPRYKIIEKRQSVAFWCNPISGHATLYWYQQILGQGPKLLIQFQNNGVVDDSQLPKDRFSAERLKGVDSTLKIQPAKLEDSAVYLCASSPRRGLNSPLHFGNGTRLTVT.

This chain connects TRBV2 to TRBJ1-2; a weak D match, TRBD1 (5 bases). The CDR3 loop spans 14 amino acids. V was trimmed by 3 bases and J by 4 bases, leaving 12 bases between them. Germline lookup yields CDR1 SNHLY and CDR2 FYNNEI. The CDR3 sequence: CASSDKGQSYGYTF. In DNA form, the CDR3 reads TGTGCCAGCAGTGACAAGGGGCAGAGCTATGGCTACACCTTC.

The chain combines TRBV7-2 with TRBJ1-6; D is perhaps TRBD1 (6 bases). With 1 base removed from V and 8 bases from J, the gap between germline ends came to 12 bases. Germline CDR1 SGHTA, CDR2 FQGNSA. CDR3 length: 15 amino acids. The CDR3 region has the DNA TGTGCCAGCAGCTTAGGTGAGACAGGCCATTCACCCCTCCACTTT. As protein: CASSLGETGHSPLHF.

The rearrangement uses TRBV3-1 (or the pseudogene TRBV3-2) and TRBJ1-3; D perhaps matches TRBD1 (5 bases). The germline V and J ends were trimmed by 4 bases and 1 base, with 8 bases remaining between them. The CDR3 sequence is 14 residues long. Germline V gene lookup returns CDR1 LGHDT and CDR2 YNNKEL (reference sequence). CDR3 sequence reads: CASSPRVSGNTIYF. In DNA, the CDR3 is TGTGCCAGCAGCCCCAGGGTTTCTGGAAACACCATATATTTT.